A selection of T cell receptor beta chains follows, all from one sample in a study of T cells after yellow fever vaccination. TCRdb re-called the 5' RACE reads through MiXCR, storing one row per CDR3 protein. The data hold more than 110,000 distinct CDR3 sequences, with 6.6% observed a single time. The material was CD4+ T cells sorted from PBMCs, obtained 10 days after the yellow fever booster vaccination. The receptors stem from a man aged 25-45 years who received the YFV17D yellow fever vaccine. CDR3s include the opening cysteine and the closing phenylalanine or tryptophan. D genes are given only for firm matches. For some rows the clone size is stated as once, few or many, or as a class when expanded; others skip it.

abundance: few; v_gene: TRBV7-2; d_gene: -; j_gene: TRBJ2-1; CDR3nt: TGTGCCAGCAGCTTTGGGACCACCGGGTTCTTC; CDR3aa: CASSFGTTGFF
abundance: many; v_gene: TRBV7-2; d_gene: TRBD2; j_gene: TRBJ2-3; CDR3nt: TGTGCCAGCAGCTCAGGCCTAGCGGGATTGTATTTT; CDR3aa: CASSSGLAGLYF
abundance: many; v_gene: TRBV12-3/TRBV12-4; d_gene: -; j_gene: TRBJ2-6; CDR3nt: TGTGCCAGCAGCCAAGGGACATATGGGGCCAACGTCCTGACTTTC; CDR3aa: CASSQGTYGANVLTF
abundance: -; v_gene: TRBV19; d_gene: TRBD1; j_gene: TRBJ1-1; CDR3nt: TGTGCCAGTAGTATCGGACAGGTCGGAACTGAAGCTTTCTTT; CDR3aa: CASSIGQVGTEAFF
abundance: many; v_gene: TRBV27; d_gene: -; j_gene: TRBJ2-3; CDR3nt: TGTGCCAGCAGTTTTACACCGCCTGGGAACACAGATACGCAGTATTTT; CDR3aa: CASSFTPPGNTDTQYF
abundance: many; v_gene: TRBV4-3; d_gene: -; j_gene: TRBJ2-3; CDR3nt: TGCGCCAGCAGCCAAGATTGGGACTTTTCGGAGGATACGCAGTATTTT; CDR3aa: CASSQDWDFSEDTQYF
abundance: -; v_gene: TRBV7-6; d_gene: -; j_gene: TRBJ1-4; CDR3nt: TGTGCCAGCAGCCTACATAGGGGATCAAATGAAAAACTGTTTTTT; CDR3aa: CASSLHRGSNEKLFF
abundance: many; v_gene: TRBV10-3; d_gene: -; j_gene: TRBJ2-7; CDR3nt: TGTGCCATCAGAGGGGAAGGCGAGCAGTACTTC; CDR3aa: CAIRGEGEQYF
abundance: few; v_gene: TRBV19; d_gene: TRBD1; j_gene: TRBJ2-5; CDR3nt: TGTGCCAGTAGTATAGCAGCAGGGGGCCTAGAGACCCAGTACTTC; CDR3aa: CASSIAAGGLETQYF
abundance: many; v_gene: TRBV6-5; d_gene: -; j_gene: TRBJ1-2; CDR3nt: TGTGCCAGCAGACTCCGAGGGGGGGGAAAGGACTATGGCTACACCTTC; CDR3aa: CASRLRGGGKDYGYTF
abundance: -; v_gene: TRBV7-2; d_gene: TRBD2; j_gene: TRBJ2-7; CDR3nt: TGTGCCAGCAGCTCTGATAGCGGGAGGGCCGGCGAGCAGTACTTC; CDR3aa: CASSSDSGRAGEQYF
abundance: many; v_gene: TRBV7-2; d_gene: TRBD2; j_gene: TRBJ2-3; CDR3nt: TGTGCCAGCAGCTTAGGGAGACTAGCGGGGACAGATACGCAGTATTTT; CDR3aa: CASSLGRLAGTDTQYF
abundance: many; v_gene: TRBV4-2; d_gene: TRBD2; j_gene: TRBJ2-7; CDR3nt: TGTGCCAGCAGAGAAGTTAGCGGGAGGTACGAGCAGTACTTC; CDR3aa: CASREVSGRYEQYF
abundance: many; v_gene: TRBV28; d_gene: -; j_gene: TRBJ2-7; CDR3nt: TGTGCCACAACCGGGACAACCGAGCAGTACTTC; CDR3aa: CATTGTTEQYF
abundance: many; v_gene: TRBV7-2; d_gene: -; j_gene: TRBJ2-2; CDR3nt: TGTGCCAGCAGCTTCTTACTAGTAACGAACACCGGGGAGCTGTTTTTT; CDR3aa: CASSFLLVTNTGELFF